These T cell receptor beta chains were read from a single sample in a study of blood T cell repertoires in COVID-19. Method: immunoSEQ multiplex PCR; TCRdb's copy keeps in-frame clones and lacks some. This sample has over 200,000 clones; 70% to 85% occur once, and the top ten carry around 2.4%. The sequenced sample consisted of peripheral blood. These receptors came from a man aged 40-50 years who had recovered from COVID-19. The CDR3 runs from the conserved cysteine through the conserved F or W. The order of the fields is V gene, J gene, clone size, D gene, CDR3 DNA, CDR3 protein. The D gene is left open where the match is weak. Clone size is given for some rows only: seen once, a few or many times, or a class if the clone is expanded.

TRBV30,TRBJ2-7,NA,NA,TGTGCCTGGAGTTCTAACAGGGCCTACGAGCAGTACTTC,CAWSSNRAYEQYF
TRBV9,TRBJ1-4,NA,NA,TGTGCCAGCAGCGTAGTTGGAGGAAAAAATGAAAAACTGTTTTTT,CASSVVGGKNEKLFF
TRBV30,TRBJ2-3,NA,TRBD1,TGTGCCTGGAGTGCCCGCAGGGGGCAGGGAGATACGCAGTATTTT,CAWSARRGQGDTQYF
TRBV11-3,TRBJ1-1,once,NA,TGTGCCAGCAGCTTACAGTTAACTGAAGCTTTCTTT,CASSLQLTEAFF
TRBV14,TRBJ2-7,NA,NA,TGTGCCAGCAGCCAAGAAATACTATCTATGGGCGAGCAGTACTTC,CASSQEILSMGEQYF
TRBV9,TRBJ1-5,NA,TRBD1,TGTGCCAGCAGCGTGGGTTGGGACAGGGGTCAGCCCCAGCATTTT,CASSVGWDRGQPQHF
TRBV9,TRBJ2-7,NA,NA,TGTGCCAGCAGCGTAGGGACAGATAACTACGAGCAGTACTTC,CASSVGTDNYEQYF
TRBV10-3,TRBJ2-7,NA,NA,TGTGCCATCGCCCCGACAGGGTCGAGCGGGGGCGAGCAGTACTTC,CAIAPTGSSGGEQYF
TRBV5-1,TRBJ1-4,NA,NA,TGCGCCAGCAGCTTGAACCTAGAAAAACTGTTTTTT,CASSLNLEKLFF
TRBV5-3,TRBJ2-7,NA,TRBD1,TGTGCCAGAAGCTTCCCCCGGGACAGGGGGCTCTACGAGCAGTACTTC,CARSFPRDRGLYEQYF
TRBV19,TRBJ2-3,NA,NA,TGTGCCAGTAGTATGCGTCTATCCGCAGATACGCAGTATTTT,CASSMRLSADTQYF
TRBV6-5,TRBJ1-2,NA,TRBD1,TGTGCCAGCGGACAGGGGGACTTCAGCTACACCTTC,CASGQGDFSYTF
TRBV6-5,TRBJ2-5,NA,NA,TGTGCCAGCAGTTACATGGCGGTCGGGGAGACCCAGTACTTC,CASSYMAVGETQYF
TRBV7-2,TRBJ1-1,NA,TRBD1,TGTGCCAGCAGCTTAGCCGGGACAGGCTTCAACACTGAAGCTTTCTTT,CASSLAGTGFNTEAFF
TRBV5-4,TRBJ1-4,NA,TRBD1,TGTGCCAGCAGCTGGACAGGGGGCAGGCATGAAAAACTGTTTTTT,CASSWTGGRHEKLFF
TRBV12-3/TRBV12-4,TRBJ2-7,NA,NA,TGTGCCAGCAGTTACAGGGCGTCCTACGAGCAGTACTTC,CASSYRASYEQYF
TRBV20-1,TRBJ2-7,NA,NA,TGCAGTGCTAGAGATAACTACGAGCAGTACTTC,CSARDNYEQYF
TRBV7-2,TRBJ2-5,NA,TRBD2,TGTGCCAGCAGCTTCCGACTAGCGGGAGGGCCGGAGACCCAGTACTTC,CASSFRLAGGPETQYF
TRBV7-2,TRBJ2-1,NA,TRBD2,TGTGCCAGCAGCTTAGCTCTAAGACTAGCGGGAGCGGCGTACAATGAGCAGTTCTTC,CASSLALRLAGAAYNEQFF
TRBV2,TRBJ2-5,NA,NA,TGTGCCAGCAGGCCGGGACTGACAGATGAGACCCAGTACTTC,CASRPGLTDETQYF
TRBV6-5,TRBJ2-1,NA,TRBD2,TGTGCCAGCAGGCAGCGGGGGGGCCTCAATGAGCAGTTCTTC,CASRQRGGLNEQFF
TRBV6-2/TRBV6-3,TRBJ2-1,NA,NA,TGTGCCAGCAGTTACTCGACACTGTACAATGAGCAGTTCTTC,CASSYSTLYNEQFF
TRBV19,TRBJ1-4,NA,NA,TGTGCCAGTAGTCCCCCCCGGTACTTAAATGAAAAACTGTTTTTT,CASSPPRYLNEKLFF
TRBV19,TRBJ2-7,NA,NA,TGTGCCAGTAGTATAGCACAGAGCTCCTACGAGCAGTACTTC,CASSIAQSSYEQYF
TRBV2,TRBJ2-7,NA,TRBD1,TGTGCCAGCATAATCGGACAGGCCGCCTACGAGCAGTACTTC,CASIIGQAAYEQYF
TRBV11-2,TRBJ2-2,NA,NA,TGTGCCAGCAGCTTAGAGCCCAGGGCGGAGACCGGGGAGCTGTTTTTT,CASSLEPRAETGELFF
TRBV5-4,TRBJ2-3,NA,NA,TGTGCCAGCAGCCCCCACCAAGCCCGGGATACGCAGTATTTT,CASSPHQARDTQYF
TRBV3-1/TRBV3-2,TRBJ2-5,NA,TRBD1,TGTGCCAACTCTTCCGGGACAGGGGAGGAGACCCAGTACTTC,CANSSGTGEETQYF
TRBV5-1,TRBJ1-4,NA,TRBD1,TGCGCCAGCAAAGCGACAGGGGTTAATGAAAAACTGTTTTTT,CASKATGVNEKLFF
TRBV29-1,TRBJ2-1,NA,TRBD2,TGCAGCGTGGTCGGGACTAGCGGAGTGGGGTACAATGAGCAGTTCTTC,CSVVGTSGVGYNEQFF
TRBV13,TRBJ1-2,NA,TRBD1,TGTGCCAGCACCTACGGTGGACAGGAAATCTATGGCTACACCTTC,CASTYGGQEIYGYTF
TRBV6-2/TRBV6-3,TRBJ2-5,NA,NA,TGTGCCAGCAGTTACTCCCTTCAGGGAGGAGAGACCCAGTACTTC,CASSYSLQGGETQYF
TRBV2,TRBJ2-4,NA,TRBD2,TGTGCCAGCTGGGGGGGAGGGCAATTCTCCGCCAAAAACATTCAGTACTTC,CASWGGGQFSAKNIQYF
TRBV6-6,TRBJ1-4,NA,NA,TGTGCCAGCAGCGGGACCGGGACTCATTTTTTT,CASSGTGTHFF
TRBV4-3,TRBJ2-2,NA,NA,TGCGCCAGCAGCCAAGAAGCTAGCAGGATTTGGGAGCTGTTTTTT,CASSQEASRIWELFF
TRBV11-3,TRBJ2-3,NA,TRBD2,TGTGCCAGCAGCGTAGGACTAGCGGGGGTGTGGCCAGATACGCAGTATTTT,CASSVGLAGVWPDTQYF
TRBV27,TRBJ2-1,NA,TRBD2,TGTGCCAGCAGTTTCGGGCTAGCGGGAGATTTTCGAGGGAGGTACAATGAGCAGTTCTTC,CASSFGLAGDFRGRYNEQFF
TRBV6-1,TRBJ1-6,NA,NA,TGTGCCAGCAGTGAAGCGAGCCGCCAGGGGAGGGCACCCCTCCACTTT,CASSEASRQGRAPLHF
TRBV18,TRBJ2-1,NA,NA,TGTGCCAGCTCACCGCAGAAATACAATGAGCAGTTCTTC,CASSPQKYNEQFF
TRBV27,TRBJ1-6,NA,NA,TGTGCCAGCCGGCCGTGGGGCGATAATTCACCCCTCCACTTT,CASRPWGDNSPLHF
TRBV4-1,TRBJ1-2,NA,NA,TGCGCCAGCAGCCAAGGACCTTCAGGACCCGGGGACTATGGCTACACCTTC,CASSQGPSGPGDYGYTF
TRBV7-6,TRBJ2-5,NA,TRBD1,TGTGCCAGCAGCTCCCGGGACAGGGGAGGAGAGACCCAGTACTTC,CASSSRDRGGETQYF
TRBV12-3/TRBV12-4,TRBJ1-2,NA,TRBD1,TGTGCCAGCAGATTCAGGGGGCTGGTAGGCTACACCTTC,CASRFRGLVGYTF
TRBV11-2,TRBJ2-1,few,TRBD2,TGTGCCAGCAGCTTAGGGCGGGAGTCACCCTACAATGAGCAGTTCTTC,CASSLGRESPYNEQFF
TRBV29-1,TRBJ2-3,NA,TRBD1,TGCAGCGTTGAAGGGCTCCCGGGACAGGGGAGTAGGAGCACAGATACGCAGTATTTT,CSVEGLPGQGSRSTDTQYF
TRBV19,TRBJ2-7,NA,TRBD2,TGTGCCAGTAGCCACGTCAGGGCGGGAGTTGACGAGCAGTACTTC,CASSHVRAGVDEQYF
TRBV9,TRBJ2-3,NA,TRBD2,TGTGCCAGCAGCCGGGGGAGCGGGGGCACAGATACGCAGTATTTT,CASSRGSGGTDTQYF
TRBV7-2,TRBJ2-7,NA,TRBD1,TGTGCCAGCAGCCCTAAGACAGGGACCGCGTTCGAGCAGTACTTC,CASSPKTGTAFEQYF
TRBV7-9,TRBJ1-2,NA,TRBD1,TGTGCCAGCAGCTTAGGACAGGGGGGTGGCTACACCTTC,CASSLGQGGGYTF
TRBV30,TRBJ2-2,NA,NA,TGTGCCTGGACAGGGAACACCGGGGAGCTGTTTTTT,CAWTGNTGELFF
TRBV6-6,TRBJ2-1,NA,TRBD2,TGTGCCAGCAGCTGGCGGGAGAGGGGCAATGAGCAGTTCTTC,CASSWRERGNEQFF
TRBV5-1,TRBJ2-3,NA,TRBD2,TGCGCCAGCAGCTTGTTGGGGGGGAACACAGATACGCAGTATTTT,CASSLLGGNTDTQYF
TRBV7-7,TRBJ2-1,NA,TRBD1,TGTGCTAGCAGCCGGACGACAGGGGGAGGGGCGAATGAGCAGTTCTTC,CASSRTTGGGANEQFF
TRBV4-3,TRBJ2-1,NA,NA,TGCGCCAGCAGCCATCAGGTGACCAAGTGGGACTCCGTCTACAATGAGCAGTTCTTC,CASSHQVTKWDSVYNEQFF
TRBV19,TRBJ1-1,NA,NA,TGTGCCAGTAGTCCGCGCCGACAGACGACCAACACTGAAGCTTTCTTT,CASSPRRQTTNTEAFF
TRBV6-5,TRBJ1-5,NA,TRBD1,TGTGCCAGCCATCTCGGCCCAGACAGGGATCAGCCCCAGCATTTT,CASHLGPDRDQPQHF
TRBV11-2,TRBJ2-7,NA,TRBD1,TGTGCCAGCAGGTTAACACAGGGGAGCTACGAGCAGTACTTC,CASRLTQGSYEQYF
TRBV2,TRBJ1-5,NA,TRBD1,TGTGCCAGCAGTGGGACAGGGGAGTTTGGGCCCCAGCATTTT,CASSGTGEFGPQHF
TRBV7-2,TRBJ2-7,once,TRBD1,TGTGCCAGCAGCACTCTCGACAGGGGGTACGAGCAGTACTTC,CASSTLDRGYEQYF
TRBV4-1,TRBJ2-1,NA,TRBD2,TGCGCCAGCAGCCTTTTAGCGGGGGGCCTCCACTCCTACAATGAGCAGTTCTTC,CASSLLAGGLHSYNEQFF